The 26 T cell receptor beta chains given below trace back to one sample, sequenced in a study of shared clonotypes between healthy human individuals. TCRdb's table, derived via immunoSEQ multiplex PCR, lists solely in-frame clones and lacks some. The data hold 2 million to 3 million clones, with under 95% observed a single time. Sequencing was done on a sample of naive CD4+ T cells from PBMCs. Subset specified: CD45RA+ positively selected. These receptors were obtained from a man aged 18-30 years in good health. Some clones in this sample may be carry-over from other donors' samples.

In its sample, this clone was seen once. The V and J genes are TRBV27 and TRBJ2-7, with D tentatively TRBD1 (5 bases). The germline V gene has CDR1 MNHEY and CDR2 SMNVEV (reference sequence). V lost 5 bases and J 5 bases, leaving 19 bases between the germline ends. The CDR3 runs to 15 residues. This CDR3 is CASSLLVGRRDEQYF. DNA of the CDR3: TGTGCCAGCAGTCTCCTAGTGGGGCGCAGGGACGAGCAGTACTTC.

The chain links TRBV28 to TRBJ1-4; D not resolved. V was shortened by 3 bases and J by 10 bases, with 15 bases between the two germline ends. The CDR3 runs to 14 residues. The germline V gene has CDR1 MDHEN and CDR2 SYDVKM. The CDR3, as DNA: TGTGCCAGCAGTTTTCTATCACCGAGTGGAAAACTGTTTTTT. It yields the protein CASSFLSPSGKLFF.

This rearrangement joins TRBV9 to TRBJ2-3; D is unclear. Deletions cut 4 bases from V and 6 bases from J, with 12 bases between. CDR3 length equals 13 residues. CDR1 and CDR2 (germline): SGDLS, YYNGEE. The CDR3 protein is CASSLVSRDTQYF. The CDR3 nucleotides read TGTGCCAGCAGCCTCGTATCAAGGGATACGCAGTATTTT.

CDR3: CASSLQQGPPYEQYF. The DNA of the CDR3 is TGTGCCAGCAGTTTACAGCAAGGCCCTCCCTACGAGCAGTACTTC. The chain joins TRBV27 to TRBJ2-7, with D uncertain. V was trimmed by 2 bases and J by 2 bases, leaving 13 bases between them. The CDR3 consists of 15 residues. From germline, CDR1 is MNHEY and CDR2 SMNVEV (reference sequence).

The chain recombines TRBV2 with TRBJ2-5; possibly TRBD1 or TRBD2 for D (5 bases each). This CDR3 is 13 amino acids long. Between the trimmed V and J ends, which lost 7 bases and 7 bases, there was a span of 16 bases. Germline V gene sequence: CDR1 SNHLY, CDR2 FYNNEI. The CDR3 here is CASTGDHSGTQYF. DNA of the CDR3: TGTGCCAGCACCGGGGACCATTCGGGGACCCAGTACTTC.

The chain couples TRBV4-1 to TRBJ1-4, with a tentative D call TRBD1 (5 bases). Germline CDR1 and CDR2: MGHRA and YSYEKL. The CDR3 has 13 amino acids. Trimming shortened V by 9 bases and J by 7 bases, and 15 bases separated the two germline ends. The CDR3 loop is CASRRGMGEKLFF. The CDR3 nucleotides are TGCGCCAGTCGGCGGGGCATGGGTGAAAAACTGTTTTTT.

The gene calls are TRBV28 and TRBJ2-3; no definite D call. CDR1 MDHEN and CDR2 SYDVKM come from the germline V gene. The CDR3 length is 14 residues. V was clipped by 3 bases and J by 2 bases, with 9 bases between them. The chain's CDR3 is CASSLLYLTDTQYF. The CDR3 DNA reads TGTGCCAGCAGTTTGTTGTATCTCACAGATACGCAGTATTTT.

This clone was recorded only once. This chain joins TRBV28 and TRBJ2-2; 10 bases are shared with TRBD1. The trim removed 10 bases at V and 5 bases at J, leaving 7 bases unmatched. Germline values: CDR1 MDHEN, CDR2 SYDVKM. The CDR3 is made up of 14 amino acids. The DNA of the CDR3 is TGTGCCACCTACTCGGGACAGGGGACCGGGGAGCTGTTTTTT. It yields the protein CATYSGQGTGELFF.

The chain carries TRBV11-2 and TRBJ2-3, with D unclear. The CDR3 loop spans 13 amino acids. Germline V gene lookup returns CDR1 SGHAT and CDR2 FQNNGV. V was clipped by 5 bases and J by 6 bases, with 12 bases between them. CDR3 DNA: TGTGCCAGCAGCATCGCCTCCGGGGATACGCAGTATTTT. It translates to CASSIASGDTQYF.

The genes are TRBV5-1 and TRBJ2-3, with D possibly being TRBD2 (6 bases). The CDR3 consists of 16 residues. The germline V gene has CDR1 SGHRS and CDR2 YFSETQ. Between the trimmed V and J ends, which lost 5 bases and 0 bases, there was a span of 16 bases. The CDR3 is CASSIGTFTSTDTQYF. The CDR3 DNA reads TGCGCCAGCAGTATCGGGACTTTTACGAGCACAGATACGCAGTATTTT.

This clone came up a few times. Distinct nucleotide sequences in the sample also encode this CDR3. The genes are TRBV5-6 and TRBJ1-3; D is unclear. Trimming removed 0 bases at V and 4 bases at J, with 2 bases between. The germline V gene encodes CDR1 SGHDT and CDR2 YYEEEE. There are 12 residues in the CDR3. CDR3 in amino acids: CASSLGGNTIYF. The CDR3 DNA reads as TGTGCCAGCAGCTTGGGGGGAAACACCATATATTTT.

The CDR3, as DNA: TGTGCCAGCAGCTTGGTGTTAGGAATCGGCAATCAGCCCCAGCATTTT. As protein: CASSLVLGIGNQPQHF. This chain connects TRBV5-8 to TRBJ1-5; D call uncertain. The CDR3 consists of 16 residues. V was shortened by 0 bases and J by 2 bases, with 12 bases between the two germline ends. Germline lookup yields CDR1 SGHTS and CDR2 YDEGEE.

This chain links TRBV29-1 with TRBJ1-2; 11 bases map to TRBD1. Looked up from germline, CDR1 is SQVTM and CDR2 is ANQGSEA. This CDR3 region has 14 residues. V dropped 7 bases and J dropped 2; count of bases not matched to a gene: 6. As DNA, the CDR3 is TGCAGCGCCCAGCGGGACAGGGGGAACTATGGCTACACCTTC. This sequence encodes CSAQRDRGNYGYTF.

This clone was observed a few times. V is TRBV5-4 and J is TRBJ2-3, with 8 bases that match TRBD1. V was clipped by 4 bases and J by 6 bases; unmatched bases: 1. The CDR3 consists of 12 residues. Germline values: CDR1 SGHNT, CDR2 YYREEE (reference sequence). Here the CDR3 DNA reads TGTGCCAGCAGCCGACAGGGGGATACGCAGTATTTT. This encodes CASSRQGDTQYF.

V gene TRBV2 combines with J gene TRBJ2-5, with D perhaps matching TRBD1 or TRBD2 (7 bases each). CDR1 is SNHLY and CDR2 is FYNNEI in the germline V gene. Trimming took off 8 bases at V and 2 bases at J, with 15 bases between the two ends. The CDR3 has 14 residues. The CDR3 DNA follows: TGTGCCAGCGAGGGAGGGGGCGCGCAAGAGACCCAGTACTTC. Translation gives CASEGGGAQETQYF.

V usage is TRBV10-1 and J usage is TRBJ2-1; 9 bases fit TRBD2. This CDR3 comprises 15 residues. The V segment lost 1 base and the J segment 9 bases; nucleotides outside the gene matches: 7. Germline CDR1 is WNHNN and CDR2 is SYGVQD (reference sequence). CDR3 protein: CASSEYGGRAGEQFF. The CDR3 nucleotides are TGCGCCAGCAGTGAGTACGGCGGGAGGGCCGGTGAGCAGTTCTTC.

The chain carries TRBV6-1 and TRBJ2-1; 7 bases line up with TRBD2. The CDR3 spans 14 residues. J gave up 8 bases and V 4 bases, and 8 bases lay outside the gene matches. Germline V lookup: CDR1 MNHNS, CDR2 SASEGT. In DNA form, the CDR3 reads TGTGCCAGCAGTGGACTAGCATGGGGCGATGAGCAGTTCTTC. Its translation is CASSGLAWGDEQFF.

This clone was observed a single time. The V and J genes are TRBV6-5 and TRBJ1-2; unclear D gene. Germline V CDR1 and CDR2: MNHEY, SVGAGI. Trimming took off 4 bases at V and 0 bases at J, with 12 bases between the two ends. The CDR3 is made up of 15 amino acids. CDR3 region: CASSSRGSANYGYTF. DNA for the CDR3: TGTGCCAGCAGTTCCCGAGGGTCAGCTAACTATGGCTACACCTTC.

The chain links TRBV5-1 to TRBJ1-4; TRBD1 agrees at 7 bases. Germline V gives CDR1 SGHRS, CDR2 YFSETQ. The V segment lost 4 bases and the J segment 6 bases; nucleotides outside the gene matches: 6. This CDR3 is 14 amino acids long. CDR3 sequence (DNA): TGCGCCAGCAGCCCGGGACAGCTAGATGAAAAACTGTTTTTT. Its protein product is CASSPGQLDEKLFF.

The CDR3: CASSLGFGGLNTEAFF. CDR3 DNA: TGTGCCAGCAGTTTAGGGTTTGGGGGGTTGAACACTGAAGCTTTCTTT. The J gene is TRBJ1-1, the V gene TRBV28; possibly TRBD1 for D (5 bases). This CDR3 is 16 amino acids long. Trimming pared 2 bases from V and 0 bases from J, leaving 13 bases between. Germline values: CDR1 MDHEN, CDR2 SYDVKM.

This chain joins TRBV15 and TRBJ2-7, with D unclear. V lost 5 bases and J 0 bases, leaving 11 bases between the germline ends. The CDR3 loop spans 14 amino acids. The V gene's germline CDR1 is LNHNV and CDR2 YYDKDF (reference sequence). CDR3 nucleotide sequence: TGTGCCACCAGCCCCCCCGGAGTCTCCTACGAGCAGTACTTC. It specifies CATSPPGVSYEQYF.

The rearrangement links TRBV6-5 to TRBJ2-7, with TRBD1 matching over 10 bases. CDR3 length equals 13 residues. J gave up 6 bases and V 5 bases, and 4 bases lay outside the gene matches. Per the germline V gene, CDR1 is MNHEY and CDR2 is SVGAGI. CDR3 loop: CASSTRDRGEQYF. CDR3 bases: TGTGCCAGCAGTACCCGGGACAGGGGCGAGCAGTACTTC.

This chain uses TRBV27 with TRBJ1-5, with TRBD1 as a possible D gene (5 bases). The CDR3 is made up of 17 amino acids. The germline gives CDR1 MNHEY, CDR2 SMNVEV (reference sequence). The V gene lost 5 bases and the J gene lost 0 bases, with 17 bases spanning the gap. This CDR3 reads CASSRAGTQYSNQPQHF. CDR3 DNA: TGTGCCAGCAGTCGAGCCGGGACCCAATATAGCAATCAGCCCCAGCATTTT.

This chain links TRBV19 with TRBJ1-2, with a possible D match to TRBD1 (5 bases). V lost 5 bases to trimming and J lost 3 bases, with 13 bases between them. The CDR3 contains 14 residues. The germline gives CDR1 LNHDA, CDR2 SQIVND (reference sequence). The CDR3 DNA follows: TGTGCCAGTAGTCGGAGGGGTGGGGACTATGGCTACACCTTC. Translation: CASSRRGGDYGYTF.

The chain combines TRBV18 with TRBJ1-1, with 7 bases matching TRBD1. Per germline, CDR1 KGHSH and CDR2 LQKENI. The CDR3 is made up of 16 amino acids. V was clipped by 4 bases and J by 5 bases; unmatched bases: 13. CDR3 protein: CASSLMGLAGGTEAFF. Written as DNA, the CDR3 is TGTGCCAGCTCACTAATGGGTCTGGCAGGGGGAACTGAAGCTTTCTTT.

V is TRBV5-1 and J is TRBJ2-3, with TRBD2 matching 7 bases. Germline V gives CDR1 SGHRS, CDR2 YFSETQ. This CDR3 has 15 amino acids. Losses at the gene ends were 3 bases for V and 3 bases for J; bases not matched to a gene: 7. Here the CDR3 DNA reads TGCGCCAGCAGCTCGGGACTACCCAGGACAGATACGCAGTATTTT. This translates into CASSSGLPRTDTQYF. The whole variable domain, remainder taken from reference TRBV5-1 and TRBJ2-3, is KAGVTQTPRYLIKTRGQQVTLSCSPISGHRSVSWYQQTPGQGLQFLFEYFSETQRNKGNFPGRFSGRQFSNSRSEMNVSTLELGDSALYLCASSSGLPRTDTQYFGPGTRLTVL.